The T cell receptor beta chain under discussion was sequenced for a study of CD8 T cells in Susac syndrome. Findings of the study overall: It was acknowledged in the study that its TCR sequencing and HLA analysis involved a relatively small number of individuals.

The multiple sclerosis control group was made up of treatment-naive patients with stable or active relapsing-remitting disease. Roughly 0.45 to 1 ug RNA was reverse transcribed with random hexamers. Amplification of TCR beta CDR3 by immunoSEQ multiplex PCR spanned 54 Vbeta and 13 Jbeta. TCRdb ran MiXCR on the immunoSEQ multiplex PCR reads and lists one entry per CDR3 protein. Seen here are around 270,000 distinct CDR3 sequences, 75% to 85% observed once, and the top ten hold roughly 0.21%. This CDR3 spans 14 amino acids. CDR1 MNHEY and CDR2 SVGAGI come from the germline V gene. Trimming removed 6 bases from V and 8 bases from J; junction bases left unmatched: 10. Details on this clonotype: Its antigen remains unidentified.

This TCR came from a human donor with multiple sclerosis. V and J are TRBV6-5 and TRBJ2-1; TRBD2 aligns across 7 bases. The sample comprised CD8+ T cells from PBMCs. This CDR3 reads CASSSSGKRYEQFF. The DNA for the CDR3 is TGTGCCAGCAGCTCGAGCGGGAAGAGGTATGAGCAGTTCTTC.